This is a list of T cell receptor beta chains from one sample in a study of blood T cell repertoires in COVID-19. Assay: immunoSEQ multiplex PCR; the TCRdb copy retains only in-frame clones and omits some. The table shows 25,000 to 30,000 clones, with about 83% occurring only once. The sample was peripheral blood. These receptors were taken from a human donor in a cohort sampled during active COVID-19. CDR3s include the opening cysteine and the closing phenylalanine or tryptophan.

CDR3aa	v_gene
CASSPRQEQFDTEAFF	TRBV6-6
CASSGVQETQYF	TRBV4-1
CASSYRPGSANNEQFF	TRBV6-2/TRBV6-3
CASSLVSGSHGYTF	TRBV7-2
CASSLALGARRHF	TRBV7-8
CASTHQGTSATGELFF	TRBV19
CASSEWTSGSYF	TRBV10-2
CATSGSDSNTEAFF	TRBV15
CASSGARGHYEQYF	TRBV2
CASITKNEANYGYTF	TRBV2
CASSGQGIPGNTIYF	TRBV6-5
CASSPRVAAHQPQHF	TRBV5-8
CASSVAPGQNSYEQYF	TRBV9
CASSLWAGPVQPQHF	TRBV7-2
CASSLDSYGYTF	TRBV5-1
CSASSTGGSTEAFF	TRBV20-1
CASSHEGVRGNYGYTF	TRBV7-8
CASSNALSSYNEQFF	TRBV5-1
CSVGPPGTGGNEQFF	TRBV29-1
CASEGQPNTEAFF	TRBV4-1
CASSPGRTSGQRETQYF	TRBV18
CASSLWTPEAFF	TRBV7-9
CASSTGLRTGELFF	TRBV5-1
CASKDGQGANTEAFF	TRBV19
CASSAGLVGSNEQYF	TRBV5-5
CATSPAGDNSPLHF	TRBV10-3
CASSLVPGTGGLNGYTF	TRBV2
CASSPGQGIRGYTF	TRBV27
CASSLARAGGEQFF	TRBV7-3
CASSPTAGSGGHTEAFF	TRBV18
CASSPDSVNQPQHF	TRBV19
CASSLTRGTGETQYF	TRBV7-3
CASSPPGHLNTGELFF	TRBV5-1
CASSSRGYTEAFF	TRBV5-1
CASSPDVTRGYTF	TRBV25-1
CASSLGGREGTEAFF	TRBV7-8
CASSDKQGVASIADGTQYF	TRBV6-1
CASSQDFRGGDGYTF	TRBV4-2
CASSYPASGTDTQYF	TRBV6-6
CASSLGVDSATYEQYF	TRBV11-3
CASSFVAGGKGTTDTQYF	TRBV13
CASSERGASAVVGSYNEQFF	TRBV9
CASSSGLAVGGETQYF	TRBV19
CATSVQGLVDEQYF	TRBV24-1
CASSTRRDSSTDTQYF	TRBV27
CASSPGQGANEKLFF	TRBV7-9
CASSPQSGISTDTQYF	TRBV7-2
CASSPTVAPLHF	TRBV2
CASSWDRAVANYGYTF	TRBV5-1
CASSPPGQGFNEQFF	TRBV28
CASRQGGDEQFF	TRBV6-5
CASSQDRLAGIETQYF	TRBV4-3
CAIRQGVNTGELFF	TRBV10-3